This T cell receptor (beta chain) was sequenced during a study of shared clonotypes between healthy human individuals. Assay: immunoSEQ multiplex PCR; the TCRdb copy retains only in-frame clones and omits some. Of fewer than 700,000 clones listed, around 95% are singletons. CDR1 is SEHNR, CDR2 FQNEAQ, per germline (reference sequence). The CDR3 has 15 amino acids. The ends lost 1 base at V and 4 bases at J; junction bases unmatched: 6. Whole-study findings and limits: Around 5.4% of naive CD4 clonotypes were common to a few donors.

With respect to this clone: No antigen is known for it.

CD8 cells classed as naive were CD45RO-negative and positively selected for CCR7, excluding terminally differentiated effector memory CD45RA+ cells. The rearrangement joins TRBV7-9 to TRBJ1-1; 7 nucleotides line up with TRBD1. This clonotype was obtained from a woman aged 25 to 45 in good health. The specimen was naive CD8+ T cells sorted from blood. CDR3 sequence reads: CASSLGQGTATEAFF. The CDR3 DNA reads TGTGCCAGCAGCTTAGGGCAGGGGACAGCCACTGAAGCTTTCTTT.